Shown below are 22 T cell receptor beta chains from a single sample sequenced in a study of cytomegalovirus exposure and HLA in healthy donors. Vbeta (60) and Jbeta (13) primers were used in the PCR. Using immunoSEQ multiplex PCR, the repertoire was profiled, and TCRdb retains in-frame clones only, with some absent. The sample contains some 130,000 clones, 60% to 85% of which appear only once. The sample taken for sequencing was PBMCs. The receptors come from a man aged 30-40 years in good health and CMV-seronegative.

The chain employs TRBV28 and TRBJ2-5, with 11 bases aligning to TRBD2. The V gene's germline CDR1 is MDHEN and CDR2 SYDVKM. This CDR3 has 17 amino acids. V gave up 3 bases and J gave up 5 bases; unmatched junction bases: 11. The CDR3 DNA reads TGTGCCAGCAGTTTTATAGTAACTAGCGGGAGCGGTGAGACCCAGTACTTC. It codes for CASSFIVTSGSGETQYF.

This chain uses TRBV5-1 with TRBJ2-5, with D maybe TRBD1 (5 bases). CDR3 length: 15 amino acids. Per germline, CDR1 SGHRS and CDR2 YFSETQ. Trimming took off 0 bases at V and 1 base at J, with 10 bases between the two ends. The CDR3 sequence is CASSLEPGSQETQYF. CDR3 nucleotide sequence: TGCGCCAGCAGCTTGGAACCAGGGTCCCAAGAGACCCAGTACTTC.

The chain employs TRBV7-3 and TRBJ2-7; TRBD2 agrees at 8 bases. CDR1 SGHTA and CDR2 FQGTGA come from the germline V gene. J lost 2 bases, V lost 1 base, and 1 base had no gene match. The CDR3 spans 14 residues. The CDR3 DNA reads TGTGCCAGCAGCTTAAGCGGGGGGACCTACGAGCAGTACTTC. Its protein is CASSLSGGTYEQYF.

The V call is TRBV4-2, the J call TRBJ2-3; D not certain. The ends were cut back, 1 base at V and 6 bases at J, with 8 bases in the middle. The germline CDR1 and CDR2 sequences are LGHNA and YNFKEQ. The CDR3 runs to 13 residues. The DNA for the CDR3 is TGTGCCAGCAGCCAAGCACTTGAGGATACGCAGTATTTT. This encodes CASSQALEDTQYF.

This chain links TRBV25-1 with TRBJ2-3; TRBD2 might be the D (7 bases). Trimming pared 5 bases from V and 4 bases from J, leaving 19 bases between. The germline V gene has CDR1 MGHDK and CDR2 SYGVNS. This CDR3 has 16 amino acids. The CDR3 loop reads CASSLPGGLISDTQYF. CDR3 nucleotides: TGTGCCAGCAGTCTCCCCGGGGGGCTTATTTCAGATACGCAGTATTTT.

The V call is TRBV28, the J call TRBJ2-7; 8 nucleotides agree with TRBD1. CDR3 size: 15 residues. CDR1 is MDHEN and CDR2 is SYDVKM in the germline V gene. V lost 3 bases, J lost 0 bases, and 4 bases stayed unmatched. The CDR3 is CASSFLGQGSYEQYF. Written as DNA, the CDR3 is TGTGCCAGCAGTTTCTTAGGACAGGGCTCCTACGAGCAGTACTTC.

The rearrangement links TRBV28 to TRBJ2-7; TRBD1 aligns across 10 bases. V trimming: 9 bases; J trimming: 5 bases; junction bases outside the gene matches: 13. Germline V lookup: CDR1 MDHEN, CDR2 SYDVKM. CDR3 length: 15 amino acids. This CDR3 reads CASCPTGGLVHEQYF. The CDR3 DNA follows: TGTGCCAGTTGCCCGACAGGGGGCTTGGTCCACGAGCAGTACTTC.

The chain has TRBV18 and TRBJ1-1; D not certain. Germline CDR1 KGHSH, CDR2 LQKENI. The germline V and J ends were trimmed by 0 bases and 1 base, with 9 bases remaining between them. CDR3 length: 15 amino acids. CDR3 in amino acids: CASSPPALQNTEAFF. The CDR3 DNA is TGTGCCAGCTCACCACCGGCCCTTCAGAACACTGAAGCTTTCTTT.

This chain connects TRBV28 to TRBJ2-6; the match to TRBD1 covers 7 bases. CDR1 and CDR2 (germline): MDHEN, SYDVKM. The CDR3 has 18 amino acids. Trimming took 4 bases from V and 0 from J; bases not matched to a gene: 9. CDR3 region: CASSSHRGLNSGANVLTF. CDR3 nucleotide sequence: TGTGCCAGCAGTTCTCACAGGGGCCTTAACTCTGGGGCCAACGTCCTGACTTTC.

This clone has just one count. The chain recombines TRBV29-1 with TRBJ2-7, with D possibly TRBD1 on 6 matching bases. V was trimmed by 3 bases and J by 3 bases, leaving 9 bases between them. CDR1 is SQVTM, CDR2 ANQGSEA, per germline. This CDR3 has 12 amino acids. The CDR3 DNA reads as TGCAGCGTTGAGTTACAGGGCTACGAGCAGTACTTC. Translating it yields CSVELQGYEQYF.

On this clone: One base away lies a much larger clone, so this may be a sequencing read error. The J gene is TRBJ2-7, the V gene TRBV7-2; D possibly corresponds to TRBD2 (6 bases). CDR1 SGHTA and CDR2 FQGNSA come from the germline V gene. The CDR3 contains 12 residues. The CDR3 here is CACSLGGPEQYF. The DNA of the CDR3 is TGTGCCTGCAGCTTGGGAGGACCCGAGCAGTACTTC.

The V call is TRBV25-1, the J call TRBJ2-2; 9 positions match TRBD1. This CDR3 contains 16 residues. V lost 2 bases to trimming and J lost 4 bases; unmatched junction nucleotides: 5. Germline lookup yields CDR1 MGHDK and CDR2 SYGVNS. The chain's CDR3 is CASSELGQGFTGELFF. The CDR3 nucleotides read TGTGCCAGCAGTGAACTCGGACAGGGGTTCACCGGGGAGCTGTTTTTT. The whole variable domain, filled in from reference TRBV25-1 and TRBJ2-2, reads EADIYQTPRYLVIGTGKKITLECSQTMGHDKMYWYQQDPGMELHLIHYSYGVNSTEKGDLSSESTVSRIRTEHFPLTLESARPSHTSQYLCASSELGQGFTGELFFGEGSRLTVL.

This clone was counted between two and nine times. CDR3 loop: CASIKPGQSNTEAFF. The CDR3 DNA is TGTGCCAGCATAAAGCCCGGACAGTCGAACACTGAAGCTTTCTTT. The chain is built from TRBV6-5 and TRBJ1-1; TRBD1 might be the D (6 bases). Germline V gene lookup returns CDR1 MNHEY and CDR2 SVGAGI. The CDR3 is 15 residues long. V lost 7 bases and J 1 base, leaving 16 bases between the germline ends.

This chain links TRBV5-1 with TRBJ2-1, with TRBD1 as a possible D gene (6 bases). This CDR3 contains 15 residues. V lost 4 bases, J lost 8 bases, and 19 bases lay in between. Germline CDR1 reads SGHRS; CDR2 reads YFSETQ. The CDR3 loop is CASSLGTTGRDEQFF. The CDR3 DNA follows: TGCGCCAGCAGCCTTGGGACGACAGGTCGGGATGAGCAGTTCTTC.

This CDR3 is CASSELKGRDQFF. Written as DNA, the CDR3 is TGTGCCAGCAGTGAACTGAAGGGCAGGGATCAGTTCTTC. The genes are TRBV6-1 and TRBJ2-1; possible D gene TRBD1, 5 bases. Trimming left V 2 bases short and J 13 bases short, with 15 bases between. CDR1 MNHNS and CDR2 SASEGT come from the germline V gene. This CDR3 has 13 amino acids.

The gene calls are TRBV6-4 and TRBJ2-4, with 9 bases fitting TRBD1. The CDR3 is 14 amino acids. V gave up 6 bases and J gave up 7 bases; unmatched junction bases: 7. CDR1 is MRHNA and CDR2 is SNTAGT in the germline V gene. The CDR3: CASSSHGTGNIQYF. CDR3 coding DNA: TGTGCCAGCAGCAGCCACGGGACAGGGAACATTCAGTACTTC.

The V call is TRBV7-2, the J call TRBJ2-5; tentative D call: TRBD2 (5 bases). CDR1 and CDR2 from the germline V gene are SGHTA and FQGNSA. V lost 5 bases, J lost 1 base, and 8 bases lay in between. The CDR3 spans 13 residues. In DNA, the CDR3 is TGTGCCAGCAGCCCTCTAGCCCAAGAGACCCAGTACTTC. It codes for CASSPLAQETQYF.

Here the CDR3 DNA reads TGCGCCAGCAGTAAGAGGGCCTTGGGATACACCGGGGAGCTGTTTTTT. Translating gives CASSKRALGYTGELFF. The rearrangement joins TRBV10-1 to TRBJ2-2, with a weak D call TRBD2 (5 bases). The CDR3 is 16 amino acids. The V gene's germline CDR1 is WNHNN and CDR2 SYGVQD (reference sequence). Deletions cut 5 bases from V and 3 bases from J, with 16 bases between.

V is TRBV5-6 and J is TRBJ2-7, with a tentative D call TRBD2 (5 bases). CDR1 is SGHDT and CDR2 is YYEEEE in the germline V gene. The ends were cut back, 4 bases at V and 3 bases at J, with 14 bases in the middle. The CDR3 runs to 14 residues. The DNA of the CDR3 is TGTGCCAGCAGCAACGGACTGGCAGTCTACGAGCAGTACTTC. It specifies CASSNGLAVYEQYF. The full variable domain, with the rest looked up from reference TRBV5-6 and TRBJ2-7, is DAGVTQSPTHLIKTRGQQVTLRCSPKSGHDTVSWYQQALGQGPQFIFQYYEEEERQRGNFPDRFSGHQFPNYSSELNVNALLLGDSALYLCASSNGLAVYEQYFGPGTRLTVT.

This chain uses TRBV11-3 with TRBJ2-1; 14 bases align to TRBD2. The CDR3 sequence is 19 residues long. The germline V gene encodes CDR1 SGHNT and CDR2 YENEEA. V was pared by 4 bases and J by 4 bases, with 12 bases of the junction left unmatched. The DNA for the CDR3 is TGTGCCAGCAGCTCCCGGACTAGCGGGGGGACCTTTAAGTACAATGAGCAGTTCTTC. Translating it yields CASSSRTSGGTFKYNEQFF.

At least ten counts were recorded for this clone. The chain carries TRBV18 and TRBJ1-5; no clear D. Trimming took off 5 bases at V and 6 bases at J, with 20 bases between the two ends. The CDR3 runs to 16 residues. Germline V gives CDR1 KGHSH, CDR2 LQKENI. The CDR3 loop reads CASSRSAVVVGQPQHF. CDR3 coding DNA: TGTGCCAGCTCAAGATCCGCGGTAGTAGTAGGTCAGCCCCAGCATTTT.

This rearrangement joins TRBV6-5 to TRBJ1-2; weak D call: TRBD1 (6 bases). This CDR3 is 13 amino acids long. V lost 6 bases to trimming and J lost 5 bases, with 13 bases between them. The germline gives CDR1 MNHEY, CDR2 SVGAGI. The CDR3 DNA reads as TGTGCCAGCAGCCAGGGGCTATTATATGGCTACACCTTC. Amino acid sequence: CASSQGLLYGYTF.